These 8 T cell receptor beta chains came from one sample sequenced in a study of cytomegalovirus exposure and HLA in healthy donors. The PCR made use of 60 Vbeta and 13 Jbeta primers. Produced via immunoSEQ multiplex PCR; TCRdb's table is partial and in-frame only. This table holds some 140,000 clones, 60% to 80% found once. Sequenced material: PBMCs. These receptor sequences come from a man aged 25 to 40 in good health and CMV-seropositive.

The chain joins TRBV25-1 to TRBJ2-7; 11 bases fit TRBD1. CDR3 length equals 13 residues. Germline loops: CDR1 MGHDK, CDR2 SYGVNS. The V segment lost 7 bases and the J segment 7 bases; nucleotides outside the gene matches: 6. This CDR3 is CASTRDRGGEQYF. DNA for the CDR3: TGTGCCAGCACCCGGGACAGGGGGGGGGAGCAGTACTTC.

To note about this clone: One junction end does not reproduce the germline sequence, and a read error may be involved. This chain's CDR3 is CSSSLGTENSGANVLTF. CDR3 nucleotides: TGTTCCAGCAGCTTAGGGACAGAAAACTCTGGGGCCAACGTCCTGACTTTC. This rearrangement joins TRBV7-9 to TRBJ2-6; 7 positions match TRBD1. There are 17 residues in the CDR3. The germline gives CDR1 SEHNR, CDR2 FQNEAQ (reference sequence).

The rearrangement links TRBV5-1 to TRBJ2-3; D unresolved. The CDR3 is made up of 13 amino acids. Trimming removed 1 base at V and 0 bases at J, with 3 bases between. CDR1 and CDR2 from the germline V gene are SGHRS and YFSETQ. CDR3 protein: CASSLSSTDTQYF. The CDR3 DNA follows: TGCGCCAGCAGCTTGAGCAGCACAGATACGCAGTATTTT.

In its sample, this clone was seen a few times. V is TRBV6-5 and J is TRBJ2-7, with TRBD1 matching over 8 bases. Germline V gives CDR1 MNHEY, CDR2 SVGAGI. Trimming cost V 8 bases and J 5 bases; bases outside gene matches: 8. The CDR3 totals 13 residues. This CDR3 reads CASSRTGYDEQYF. CDR3 nucleotide sequence: TGTGCCAGCTCCCGGACAGGGTACGACGAGCAGTACTTC.

CDR3 DNA sequence: TGTGCCTCCGACAGGGATGAAGCTTTCTTT. Protein: CASDRDEAFF. The rearrangement joins TRBV30 to TRBJ1-1, with 7 bases identical to TRBD1. Germline trimming cut 7 bases from V and 7 bases from J; bases unmatched to any gene: 3. Germline CDR1 GTSNPN, CDR2 SVGIG (reference sequence). The CDR3 has 10 residues. Filled out from reference TRBV30 and TRBJ1-1, the complete variable domain reads SQTIHQWPATLVQPVGSPLSLECTVEGTSNPNLYWYRQAAGRGLQLLFYSVGIGQISSEVPQNLSASRPQDRQFILSSKKLLLSDSGFYLCASDRDEAFFGQGTRLTVV.

There are a few counts of this clone. The V and J genes are TRBV30 and TRBJ1-2; a weak D match, TRBD1 (6 bases). With 3 bases removed from V and 2 bases from J, the gap between germline ends came to 13 bases. Germline values: CDR1 GTSNPN, CDR2 SVGIG (reference sequence). This CDR3 region has 14 residues. CDR3 residues: CAWSLGHTNYGYTF. CDR3 nucleotides: TGTGCCTGGAGCCTGGGACACACGAACTATGGCTACACCTTC.

The rearrangement uses TRBV9 and TRBJ2-5; a weak D match, TRBD2 (7 bases). The CDR3 sequence is 16 residues long. V was shortened by 4 bases and J by 2 bases, with 18 bases between the two germline ends. Germline assignment: CDR1 SGDLS and CDR2 YYNGEE. The CDR3 here is CASSPGGGVGQETQYF. The CDR3 region has the DNA TGTGCCAGCAGCCCAGGAGGGGGGGTAGGGCAAGAGACCCAGTACTTC.

V is TRBV14 and J is TRBJ2-7; no firm D call. V was pared by 4 bases and J by 7 bases, with 11 bases between. The CDR3 spans 12 residues. Looked up from germline, CDR1 is SGHDN and CDR2 is FVKESK. DNA for the CDR3: TGTGCCAGCAGCCGCGCGACTGGGGAGCAGTACTTC. This codes for CASSRATGEQYF.